Listed below are T cell receptor beta chains from one sample, sequenced in a study of shared clonotypes between healthy human individuals. Generated by immunoSEQ multiplex PCR, the TCRdb table keeps only in-frame clones and is missing some. Among about 2.2 million clones listed, roughly 95% were seen once. Sample: naive CD8+ T cells from PBMCs. The receptors here all came from a man aged 18 to 29 in good health. Some clones in this sample may be carry-over from other donors' samples. The CDR3 runs from the conserved cysteine through the conserved F or W.

j_call: TRBJ2-7
v_call: TRBV7-9
cdr3_aa: CASSFWDTNYEQYF

j_call: TRBJ1-2
v_call: TRBV4-1
cdr3_aa: CASSLKKDRGREGYTF

j_call: TRBJ1-5
v_call: TRBV9
cdr3_aa: CASNRGGREQPQHF

j_call: -
v_call: TRBV29-1
cdr3_aa: CSVEGTSGRNTYEQYF

j_call: TRBJ2-1
v_call: TRBV6-5
cdr3_aa: CASSWSSGRFGNEQFF

j_call: TRBJ2-2
v_call: TRBV6-1
cdr3_aa: CASSEAVRGYGTGELFF

j_call: TRBJ1-4
v_call: TRBV11-2
cdr3_aa: CASRGQGSEKLFF

j_call: TRBJ1-1
v_call: TRBV11-2
cdr3_aa: CASSPGQGSEAFF

j_call: TRBJ2-5
v_call: TRBV28
cdr3_aa: CASSNEDPWETQYF

j_call: TRBJ1-2
v_call: TRBV10-3
cdr3_aa: CAIGAKGDYTF

j_call: -
v_call: TRBV6-5
cdr3_aa: CASRYTGAYEQYF

j_call: TRBJ2-7
v_call: TRBV7-9
cdr3_aa: CASSSSDRGSYEQYF

j_call: TRBJ2-7
v_call: TRBV5-5
cdr3_aa: CASSSGTGFSYEQYF

j_call: TRBJ2-2
v_call: TRBV7-2
cdr3_aa: CASKRSSRDTGELFF

j_call: TRBJ2-7
v_call: TRBV5-4
cdr3_aa: CASSGGTGGSYEQYF

j_call: TRBJ1-2
v_call: TRBV28
cdr3_aa: CASNGPGTNSPSYGYTF

j_call: TRBJ2-3
v_call: TRBV6-5
cdr3_aa: CASSLASTDTQYF

j_call: TRBJ2-7
v_call: TRBV10-1
cdr3_aa: CASSPGRFSYEQYF

j_call: TRBJ2-1
v_call: TRBV28
cdr3_aa: CASRPRGLSYNEQFF

j_call: TRBJ2-2
v_call: TRBV11-3
cdr3_aa: CASSPRRGRNTGELFF

j_call: TRBJ2-7
v_call: TRBV28
cdr3_aa: CASSSPRIVGPTYEQYF

j_call: TRBJ2-7
v_call: TRBV6-1
cdr3_aa: CASSEVGLAGKYEQYF

j_call: TRBJ1-5
v_call: TRBV27
cdr3_aa: CASSLWVAQPQHF